This T cell receptor beta chain was observed in a study of blood T cells in healthy people across ages. This clonotype was seen a few times. Its antigen is not known. Deletions cut 1 base from V and 0 bases from J, with 16 bases between. The CDR3 runs 17 residues. CDR1 MGHRA and CDR2 YSYEKL come from the germline V gene. Whole-study findings and limits: Naive CD4+ cells and diversity were both higher in long-lived donors than in aged donors.

Next came a second PCR, run for about 6 to 12 cycles, which used a sample-barcoded 5' primer along with a J-beta primer mix. One entry per CDR3 protein results from TCRdb running MiXCR on the 5' RACE reads. The repertoire holds 1.4 million to 1.5 million distinct CDR3 sequences, with roughly 40% as singletons. This clonotype originated in a young woman in good health. This chain connects TRBV4-1 to TRBJ2-7; tentatively, D is TRBD2 (6 bases). Material: blood. CDR3 coding DNA: TGCGCCAGCAGCCAAGTTTCGCGGGGTCCCAGCTCCTACGAGCAGTACTTC. Protein sequence: CASSQVSRGPSSYEQYF.